One sample yielded the 14 T cell receptor beta chains listed below, sequenced in a study of blood T cell repertoires in COVID-19. Assay: immunoSEQ multiplex PCR; the TCRdb copy retains only in-frame clones and omits some. Among more than 250,000 clones listed, about 87% were seen once. The sequencing input was PBMCs or T cells enriched from blood (not recorded which). These receptors originate from a woman in her 30s who had recovered from COVID-19.

The chain is built from TRBV20-1 and TRBJ2-7; D is possibly TRBD1 (5 bases). CDR1 is DFQATT and CDR2 is SNEGSKA in the germline V gene (reference sequence). This CDR3 is 10 amino acids long. Trimming removed 2 bases at V and 9 bases at J, with 8 bases between. The CDR3 loop reads CSARRGWQYF. The CDR3 DNA follows: TGCAGTGCTAGAAGGGGCTGGCAGTACTTC.

The chain couples TRBV6-5 to TRBJ2-3, with 11 bases matching TRBD2. From germline, CDR1 is MNHEY and CDR2 SVGAGI. The CDR3 length is 14 residues. V shed 7 bases, J shed 2 bases, and the junction held 2 bases outside the gene matches. The CDR3 coding sequence is TGTGCCAGCACGACTAGCGGGAACACAGATACGCAGTATTTT. It codes for CASTTSGNTDTQYF.

The chain recombines TRBV7-9 with TRBJ1-2; D may be TRBD1 (6 bases). Germline CDR1 SEHNR, CDR2 FQNEAQ (reference sequence). The CDR3 is made up of 13 amino acids. The V and J ends lost 2 bases and 8 bases respectively, with 12 bases between them. The CDR3 DNA reads TGTGCCAGCAGCTTACCTCAGGGGAAAGGCTACACCTTC. Translating it yields CASSLPQGKGYTF.

The chain employs TRBV10-3 and TRBJ2-2; perhaps TRBD1 as D (5 bases). Deletions cut 5 bases from V and 6 bases from J, with 16 bases between. The CDR3 is 15 residues long. Germline loops: CDR1 ENHRY, CDR2 SYGVKD. This chain's CDR3 is CAISPSAGYAGELFF. CDR3 in DNA: TGTGCCATCAGTCCATCCGCAGGGTACGCCGGGGAGCTGTTTTTT.

The CDR3 DNA sequence: TGTGCCAGCAGCCCAGGGGGAAACACCATATATTTT. It yields the protein CASSPGGNTIYF. J is TRBJ1-3 and V is TRBV5-4; D might be TRBD1 (5 bases). V lost 4 bases and J lost 4, with 6 bases in between. In germline, CDR1 is SGHNT, CDR2 YYREEE (reference sequence). The CDR3 loop spans 12 amino acids.

This sequence joins TRBV12-3 or TRBV12-4 and TRBJ2-5; 7 bases map to TRBD1. The V gene end was trimmed by 5 bases and the J gene end by 4 bases; junction bases not matched to a gene: 4. The CDR3 runs 13 residues. The CDR3 DNA follows: TGTGCCAGCAGTAGGGGGCGACGAGAGACCCAGTACTTC. This encodes CASSRGRRETQYF.

The genes are TRBV9 and TRBJ2-7; 12 bases are a match to TRBD1. V dropped 0 bases and J dropped 3; count of bases not matched to a gene: 1. This CDR3 comprises 15 residues. Germline V gene lookup returns CDR1 SGDLS and CDR2 YYNGEE. In nucleotides, the CDR3 is TGTGCCAGCAGCGTAGGGGACAGGGGGCTCTACGAGCAGTACTTC. This gives the protein CASSVGDRGLYEQYF.

The chain has TRBV5-1 and TRBJ1-1; no firm D call. CDR3 length equals 15 residues. Germline V gives CDR1 SGHRS, CDR2 YFSETQ. The V gene lost 2 bases and the J gene lost 2 bases, with 13 bases spanning the gap. CDR3 sequence reads: CASSLLRAGNTEAFF. The CDR3 DNA reads TGCGCCAGCAGCTTACTGCGGGCGGGAAACACTGAAGCTTTCTTT.

V is TRBV11-2 and J is TRBJ2-2, with 8 bases lining up with TRBD1. The V gene's germline CDR1 is SGHAT and CDR2 FQNNGV. The CDR3 runs 17 residues. The ends lost 4 bases at V and 0 bases at J; junction bases unmatched: 7. The CDR3 spells CASSSMPTGANTGELFF. DNA of the CDR3: TGTGCCAGCAGCTCCATGCCGACAGGGGCGAACACCGGGGAGCTGTTTTTT.

The genes are TRBV27 and TRBJ2-7, with 10 bases matching TRBD1. The CDR3 is made up of 15 amino acids. After removal of 2 bases from V and 4 bases from J, the junction contained 5 bases not matched to a gene. CDR1 is MNHEY and CDR2 is SMNVEV in the germline V gene (reference sequence). CDR3 amino acids: CASSLATGQGYEQYF. The CDR3 nucleotides are TGTGCCAGCAGTTTAGCTACGGGACAGGGGTACGAGCAGTACTTC.

The V gene is TRBV28, the J gene TRBJ1-1, with unresolved D. CDR1 MDHEN and CDR2 SYDVKM come from the germline V gene. V was cut by 5 bases and J by 11 bases, with 15 bases left in between. This CDR3 region has 12 residues. CDR3 DNA sequence: TGTGCCAGCAGTCCCCCCCTATTAAACGCTTTCTTT. The encoded protein is CASSPPLLNAFF.

This clone was recorded once. The V gene is TRBV7-2, the J gene TRBJ2-3, with D possibly TRBD1 on 5 matching bases. Trimming stripped 0 bases from V and 6 bases from J, with 10 bases between. CDR3 size: 14 residues. Germline values: CDR1 SGHTA, CDR2 FQGNSA. CDR3 sequence reads: CASSLAQGTDTQYF. CDR3 in DNA: TGTGCCAGCAGCTTAGCGCAGGGAACCGATACGCAGTATTTT.

V usage is TRBV5-4 and J usage is TRBJ2-5; D not certain. CDR3 length equals 13 residues. Germline CDR1 is SGHNT and CDR2 is YYREEE (reference sequence). V lost 1 base and J 5 bases, leaving 9 bases between the germline ends. The CDR3 nucleotides are TGTGCCAGCAGCTTGTGGCCACGCGAGACCCAGTACTTC. This encodes CASSLWPRETQYF.

The V call is TRBV28, the J call TRBJ2-7; 8 nucleotides align to TRBD2. V was pared by 3 bases and J by 3 bases, with 7 bases of the junction left unmatched. The germline gives CDR1 MDHEN, CDR2 SYDVKM. The CDR3 extends over 15 amino acids. The CDR3 loop is CASSFSNSGGYEQYF. CDR3 coding DNA: TGTGCCAGCAGTTTCTCTAACAGCGGGGGCTACGAGCAGTACTTC.